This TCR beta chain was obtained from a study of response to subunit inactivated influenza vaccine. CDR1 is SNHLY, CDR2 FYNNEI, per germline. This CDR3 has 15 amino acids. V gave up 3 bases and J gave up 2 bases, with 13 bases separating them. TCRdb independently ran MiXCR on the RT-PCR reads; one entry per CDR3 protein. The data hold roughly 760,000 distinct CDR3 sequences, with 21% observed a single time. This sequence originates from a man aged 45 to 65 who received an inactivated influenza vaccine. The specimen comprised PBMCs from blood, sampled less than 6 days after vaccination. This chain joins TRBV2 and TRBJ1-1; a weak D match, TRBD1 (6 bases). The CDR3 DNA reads TGTGCCAGCAGTGAGGTCAGGGGATATAACACTGAAGCTTTCTTT. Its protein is CASSEVRGYNTEAFF.